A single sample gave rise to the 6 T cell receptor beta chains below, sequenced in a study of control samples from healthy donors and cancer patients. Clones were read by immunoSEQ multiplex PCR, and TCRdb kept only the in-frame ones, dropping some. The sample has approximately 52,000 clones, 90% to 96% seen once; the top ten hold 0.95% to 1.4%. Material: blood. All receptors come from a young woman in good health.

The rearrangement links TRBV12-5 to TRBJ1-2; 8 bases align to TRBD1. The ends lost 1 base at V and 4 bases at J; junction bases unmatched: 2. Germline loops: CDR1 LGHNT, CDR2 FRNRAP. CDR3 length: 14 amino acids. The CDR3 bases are TGTGCTAGTGGTTTGGGGACAGGGACCTATGGCTACACCTTC. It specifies CASGLGTGTYGYTF.

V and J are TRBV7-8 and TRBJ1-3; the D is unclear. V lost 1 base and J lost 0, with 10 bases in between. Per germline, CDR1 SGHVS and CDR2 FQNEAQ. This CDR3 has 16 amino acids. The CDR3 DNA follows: TGTGCCAGCAGCTTAGGGCGGCAGAGCTCTGGAAACACCATATATTTT. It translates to CASSLGRQSSGNTIYF.

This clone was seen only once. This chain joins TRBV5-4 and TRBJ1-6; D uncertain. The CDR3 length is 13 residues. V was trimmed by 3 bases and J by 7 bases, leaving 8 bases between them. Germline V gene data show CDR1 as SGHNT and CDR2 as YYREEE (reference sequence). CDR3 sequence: CASSSLPNSPLHF. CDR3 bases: TGTGCCAGCAGCTCCCTCCCCAATTCACCCCTCCACTTT.

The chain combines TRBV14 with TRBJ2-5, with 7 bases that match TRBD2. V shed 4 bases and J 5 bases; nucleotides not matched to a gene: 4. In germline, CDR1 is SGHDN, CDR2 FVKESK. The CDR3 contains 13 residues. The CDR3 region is CASSRVSGETQYF. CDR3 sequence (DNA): TGTGCCAGCAGCCGGGTTAGCGGGGAGACCCAGTACTTC.

CDR3 bases: TGTGCCAGCAGTGAACCGGACAGGAGCTCTGGAAACACCATATATTTT. Its translation: CASSEPDRSSGNTIYF. The V and J genes are TRBV6-4 and TRBJ1-3; 7 nucleotides match TRBD1. The CDR3 covers 16 residues. Trimming took 3 bases from V and 0 from J; bases not matched to a gene: 5. Germline V gene lookup returns CDR1 MRHNA and CDR2 SNTAGT.

The CDR3 is CASRYGRGAGTDTQYF. The CDR3 nucleotides read TGTGCCAGCAGATACGGTAGGGGGGCGGGCACAGATACGCAGTATTTT. The chain joins TRBV6-2 or TRBV6-3 to TRBJ2-3; D possibly matches TRBD1 or TRBD2 (6 bases each). This CDR3 comprises 16 residues. Trimming left V 6 bases short and J 1 base short, with 17 bases between. Germline V gene data show CDR1 as MNHEY and CDR2 as SVGEGT.